This TCR beta chain derives from a study of blood T cell repertoires in COVID-19. Study at large: Acute and convalescent COVID-19 specimens originated in the United States, Italy and Spain.

In the original workflow: Reference gene primer amplification in the assay estimated nucleated cell counts. Profiled with immunoSEQ multiplex PCR; TCRdb holds only in-frame clones, not every one. V and J calls and clone size are copied from that table; D and trimming were computed from the DNA. The sample has roughly 160,000 clones, under 85% seen once. This CDR3 has 15 amino acids. V trimming: 3 bases; J trimming: 1 base; junction bases outside the gene matches: 5. Germline V lookup: CDR1 SEHNR, CDR2 FQNEAQ (reference sequence). Assignment of participants to cohorts was predicated upon participant-reported clinical history. Donors of Cohort 3 who recovered were those that had two negative PCRs, clearance, or symptom resolution.

The chain employs TRBV7-9 and TRBJ2-7; 8 bases line up with TRBD1. The receptor comes from a man between 50 and 59 years old who had recovered from COVID-19. Sequencing input: PBMCs or T cells enriched from blood (not recorded which). This chain's CDR3 is CASSFQQGGSYEQYF. In nucleotides, the CDR3 is TGTGCCAGCAGCTTTCAACAGGGGGGATCCTACGAGCAGTACTTC.